Shown below are 25 T cell receptor beta chains from a single sample sequenced in a study of identical twins. One entry per CDR3 protein, called by TCRdb with MiXCR from the 5' RACE reads. The sample records roughly 750,000 distinct CDR3 sequences, roughly 20% being singletons. These data are also associated with another study on T cells expressing NK-cell markers.

Sequencing was performed on PBMCs. These receptor sequences come from a woman between 18 and 30 years old in good health.

The V call is TRBV29-1, the J call TRBJ2-3, with a possible D match to TRBD1 (8 bases). The V gene's germline CDR1 is SQVTM and CDR2 ANQGSEA. The CDR3 has 15 residues. V dropped 4 bases and J dropped 4 bases, with 18 bases sitting between them. The CDR3 loop is CSVATAQGGADTQYF. CDR3 nucleotide sequence: TGCAGCGTTGCGACTGCACAGGGGGGGGCAGATACGCAGTATTTT.

At least ten counts were recorded for this clonotype. V is TRBV10-3 and J is TRBJ2-7; the D gene is possibly TRBD2 (5 bases). Between the trimmed V and J ends, which lost 8 bases and 0 bases, there was a span of 11 bases. Germline V gene sequence: CDR1 ENHRY, CDR2 SYGVKD. This CDR3 is built from 13 residues. Here the CDR3 DNA reads TGTGCCATCGGAGAGCGGAACTCCTACGAGCAGTACTTC. Translation gives CAIGERNSYEQYF.

The rearrangement links TRBV6-1 to TRBJ1-1, with D possibly being TRBD1 (6 bases). The germline V and J ends were trimmed by 6 bases and 5 bases, with 16 bases remaining between them. The germline V gene encodes CDR1 MNHNS and CDR2 SASEGT. The CDR3 covers 14 residues. The CDR3 reads CASRLAGALTEAFF. The CDR3 DNA reads as TGTGCCAGCAGATTGGCAGGGGCCCTAACTGAAGCTTTCTTT.

In this sample, this clonotype turned up a few times. V usage is TRBV6-2 or TRBV6-3 and J usage is TRBJ2-7; either TRBD1 or TRBD2 may supply D (6 bases each). This CDR3 is built from 15 residues. In germline, CDR1 is MNHEY, CDR2 SVGEGT. The V end lost 4 bases, the J end lost 3 bases, and 16 bases lay between the germline ends. The CDR3 spells CASSLGGTHYYEQYF. CDR3 sequence (DNA): TGTGCCAGCAGTTTGGGCGGGACACACTACTACGAGCAGTACTTC.

This rearrangement joins TRBV20-1 to TRBJ2-3; D remains ambiguous. The CDR3 runs 11 residues. CDR1 is DFQATT and CDR2 is SNEGSKA in the germline V gene (reference sequence). The germline V and J ends were trimmed by 6 bases and 6 bases, with 10 bases remaining between them. CDR3 protein: CSAGGEDTQYF. As DNA, the CDR3 is TGCAGTGCGGGCGGTGAGGATACGCAGTATTTT.

This clonotype occurred many times. The chain has TRBV20-1 and TRBJ1-6, with a weak D call TRBD1 (6 bases). This CDR3 has 15 residues. V dropped 4 bases and J dropped 8 bases, with 18 bases sitting between them. CDR1 is DFQATT, CDR2 SNEGSKA, per germline (reference sequence). In nucleotides, the CDR3 is TGCAGTGCTAAACAGGGAGCGCGGCAATATTCACCCCTCCACTTT. Translating it yields CSAKQGARQYSPLHF.

This clonotype has just a few counts. The rearrangement joins TRBV7-2 to TRBJ2-1; 9 bases match TRBD2. V lost 6 bases, J lost 1 base, and 4 bases stayed unmatched. Germline assignment: CDR1 SGHTA and CDR2 FQGNSA. CDR3 length: 15 residues. CDR3 protein: CASRGAGGSYNEQFF. The DNA for the CDR3 is TGTGCCAGCAGGGGGGCGGGAGGGTCCTACAATGAGCAGTTCTTC. The full variable domain, rest sourced from reference TRBV7-2 and TRBJ2-1, is GAGVSQSPSNKVTEKGKDVELRCDPISGHTALYWYRQSLGQGLEFLIYFQGNSAPDKSGLPSDRFSAERTGGSVSTLTIQRTQQEDSAVYLCASRGAGGSYNEQFFGPGTRLTVL.

CDR3 region: CASSLVMTGTIYF. DNA for the CDR3: TGTGCCAGCAGTTTAGTGATGACTGGCACCATATATTTT. The V call is TRBV12-3 or TRBV12-4, the J call TRBJ1-3; D unclear. The CDR3 is made up of 13 amino acids. Trimming removed 1 base at V and 9 bases at J, with 10 bases between.

This clonotype has only a few counts. The chain joins TRBV7-2 to TRBJ2-7; 8 bases align to TRBD2. The CDR3 length is 14 residues. V lost 3 bases and J lost 4; bases outside the gene matches: 5. Germline V CDR1 and CDR2: SGHTA, FQGNSA. CDR3 sequence (DNA): TGTGCCAGCAGCTTTGGCGCTAGCGGGTACGAGCAGTACTTC. The encoded protein is CASSFGASGYEQYF.

The chain links TRBV12-3 or TRBV12-4 to TRBJ1-2; possible D gene TRBD1, 5 bases. Trimming took 4 bases from V and 8 from J, leaving 14 bases between them. The CDR3 totals 13 residues. The CDR3 here is CASSYQEWDGYTF. CDR3 DNA: TGTGCCAGCAGTTATCAGGAGTGGGACGGCTACACCTTC.

This sequence joins TRBV5-1 and TRBJ1-3; D gene unclear. Germline assignment: CDR1 SGHRS and CDR2 YFSETQ. Trimming cost V 4 bases and J 4 bases, with 12 bases left between them. This CDR3 has 14 residues. The CDR3 here is CASSPESTGNTIYF. The CDR3 DNA follows: TGCGCCAGCAGCCCCGAGTCCACCGGAAACACCATATATTTT.

This clonotype occurred a few times. The chain carries TRBV10-3 and TRBJ2-2, with 8 nucleotides matching TRBD1. The CDR3 consists of 18 residues. With 5 bases clipped from V and 0 bases from J, the junction kept 11 bases outside the gene matches. Germline assignment: CDR1 ENHRY and CDR2 SYGVKD. The CDR3 loop reads CAISRAGGASANTGELFF. The DNA of the CDR3 is TGTGCCATCAGTCGGGCAGGGGGCGCGTCCGCGAACACCGGGGAGCTGTTTTTT.

This clonotype came up a few times. J is TRBJ2-1 and V is TRBV5-5, with TRBD2 identical over 7 bases. CDR1 SGHKS and CDR2 YYEKEE come from the germline V gene (reference sequence). V shed 2 bases, J shed 6 bases, and the junction held 8 bases outside the gene matches. This CDR3 is built from 15 residues. CDR3 DNA: TGTGCCAGCAGCTTAGGTGGGAGGGCCATCAATGAGCAGTTCTTC. Its translation: CASSLGGRAINEQFF.

The chain employs TRBV11-2 and TRBJ2-1; no clear D. Per germline, CDR1 SGHAT and CDR2 FQNNGV. Trimming left V 5 bases short and J 0 bases short, with 11 bases between. The CDR3 contains 15 residues. The CDR3 DNA follows: TGTGCCAGCAGCATCGGAGCAAACTCCTACAATGAGCAGTTCTTC. Protein: CASSIGANSYNEQFF.

This chain uses TRBV2 with TRBJ1-1; possible D gene TRBD1, 5 bases. Germline CDR1 reads SNHLY; CDR2 reads FYNNEI. The CDR3 totals 14 residues. The germline V and J ends were trimmed by 6 bases and 2 bases, with 13 bases remaining between them. The chain's CDR3 is CASRSNRINTEAFF. CDR3 nucleotide sequence: TGTGCCAGCAGGTCGAACAGGATAAACACTGAAGCTTTCTTT.

This chain links TRBV5-1 with TRBJ1-5, with unresolved D. CDR1 is SGHRS, CDR2 YFSETQ, per germline. This CDR3 comprises 15 residues. V shed 0 bases and J shed 4 bases, with 11 bases lying between them. The CDR3 region has the DNA TGCGCCAGCAGCTTGGGAGGGCGGGCTAATCAGCCCCAGCATTTT. Residues: CASSLGGRANQPQHF.

This clonotype was counted ten times or more. V gene TRBV20-1 combines with J gene TRBJ2-7, with D tentatively TRBD1 or TRBD2 (5 bases each). Between the trimmed V and J ends, which lost 8 bases and 3 bases, there was a span of 17 bases. The CDR3 is 13 amino acids. Germline V lookup: CDR1 DFQATT, CDR2 SNEGSKA (reference sequence). The chain's CDR3 is CSTQRGDFYEQYF. DNA for the CDR3: TGCAGTACTCAGAGAGGGGATTTCTACGAGCAGTACTTC.

This clonotype was detected ten times or more. V and J are TRBV6-5 and TRBJ2-3, with D hard to call. There are 12 residues in the CDR3. The germline V and J ends were trimmed by 6 bases and 4 bases, with 8 bases remaining between them. Germline CDR1 reads MNHEY; CDR2 reads SVGAGI. This CDR3 reads CASRADSDTQYF. The CDR3 coding sequence is TGTGCCAGCAGGGCCGACTCAGATACGCAGTATTTT.

In DNA form, the CDR3 reads TGTGCCAGCAGCAAAGAAAGAGGGCTAGCAGCTGAGCAGTACTTC. This sequence encodes CASSKERGLAAEQYF. This chain links TRBV21-1 with TRBJ2-7; the DNA was not used to check the table's D call, TRBD2. TRBV21-1 is assigned pseudogene status. The CDR3 extends over 15 amino acids.

The rearrangement links TRBV6-1 to TRBJ2-5, with 8 nucleotides matching TRBD2. CDR3 length: 14 amino acids. CDR1 is MNHNS and CDR2 is SASEGT in the germline V gene. J lost 5 bases, V lost 5 bases, and 7 bases had no gene match. The CDR3: CASSPGTRSETQYF. The CDR3 bases are TGTGCCAGCAGTCCAGGGACTAGGTCGGAGACCCAGTACTTC.

The chain joins TRBV24-1 to TRBJ2-1; D call uncertain. The CDR3 is 13 residues long. Trimming removed 5 bases at V and 4 bases at J, with 8 bases between. Germline CDR1 KGHDR, CDR2 SFDVKD. For the CDR3, the DNA is TGTGCCACCAGTGGAGCCAAGTACAATGAGCAGTTCTTC. This encodes CATSGAKYNEQFF.

The V gene is TRBV7-3, the J gene TRBJ2-7; D perhaps matches TRBD1 (6 bases). Germline assignment: CDR1 SGHTA and CDR2 FQGTGA. The ends were cut back, 2 bases at V and 1 base at J, with 12 bases in the middle. CDR3 length: 15 residues. CDR3 region: CASSLQPGESYEQYF. DNA of the CDR3: TGTGCCAGCAGCTTACAGCCAGGGGAATCCTACGAGCAGTACTTC.

The V call is TRBV6-2 or TRBV6-3, the J call TRBJ2-5, with D perhaps matching TRBD1 (6 bases). Germline V gene lookup returns CDR1 MNHEY and CDR2 SVGEGT. The ends were cut back, 7 bases at V and 7 bases at J, with 10 bases in the middle. The CDR3 runs to 11 residues. CDR3 in amino acids: CASTRGGTQYF. For the CDR3, the DNA is TGTGCCAGCACTAGAGGGGGGACCCAGTACTTC.

This clonotype turned up a few times. The rearrangement joins TRBV6-4 to TRBJ1-4, with 7 bases matching TRBD1. Losses at the gene ends were 3 bases for V and 8 bases for J; bases not matched to a gene: 9. The CDR3 sequence is 15 residues long. Germline values: CDR1 MRHNA, CDR2 SNTAGT. The CDR3 nucleotides are TGTGCCAGCAGTGAGAAGGGGGCGCAGAGAGAAAAACTGTTTTTT. Protein sequence: CASSEKGAQREKLFF.

In this sample, this clonotype turned up once. This may arise from a read error, as a much more abundant clone is one base away. J is TRBJ2-7 and V is TRBV5-1, with TRBD1 identical over 8 bases. The CDR3 length is 14 residues. Germline-derived CDR1 and CDR2 are SGHRS and YFSETQ. CDR3 coding DNA: TGCGCCAGCAGCTTCGGACAGGGAGAAGGCGAGCAGTGCTTC. Its protein is CASSFGQGEGEQCF.